A selection of T cell receptor beta chains follows, all from one sample in a study of blood T cell repertoires in COVID-19. Assay: immunoSEQ multiplex PCR; the TCRdb copy retains only in-frame clones and omits some. The repertoire has around 100,000 clones, 75% to 90% of them found once; the top ten carry roughly 7.9%. Specimen: peripheral blood. The receptors shown here come from a man aged 70 or older with acute or convalescent COVID-19. CDR3s include the opening cysteine and the closing phenylalanine or tryptophan. Each record gives: J gene, V gene, D gene, clone size, CDR3 DNA, CDR3 protein. A D gene is named only where the DNA matches it firmly. Rows give clone size only sometimes, using once, few, many, or a class for an expanded clone.

>TRBJ1-3|TRBV14|.|.
TGTGCCAGCAGCCAAGATCCGCTCCCCCAGGGAAACACCATATATTTT
CASSQDPLPQGNTIYF
>TRBJ1-1|TRBV5-8|.|.
TGTGCCAGCAGCTTTCGGAGGGGCACTGAAGCTTTCTTT
CASSFRRGTEAFF
>TRBJ2-5|TRBV5-1|TRBD1|.
TGCGCCAGCAGCTTGGATGGGACAGGGAGCAAGGAGACCCAGTACTTC
CASSLDGTGSKETQYF
>TRBJ1-5|TRBV27|.|.
TGTGCCAGCAGTTTGGAAGGAAGGGGTCAGCCCCAGCATTTT
CASSLEGRGQPQHF
>TRBJ1-5|TRBV28|.|once
TGTGCCAGCAGTTTAGGCCTGACGGCCTACTATAGCAATCAGCCCCAGCATTTT
CASSLGLTAYYSNQPQHF
>TRBJ2-7|TRBV9|.|.
TGTGCCAGCAGCGTAGAATCAGAGGAGACCTACGAGCAGTACTTC
CASSVESEETYEQYF
>TRBJ1-2|TRBV5-8|.|.
TGTGCCAGCAGCTTGGAGGGAGGTGGCGTCGGTTCCGATGGCTACACCTTC
CASSLEGGGVGSDGYTF
>TRBJ1-1|TRBV18|.|once
TGTGCCAGCTCTCCCAAATTACTCCGGGACCCTCAGGGAGGGGCTTTCTTT
CASSPKLLRDPQGGAFF
>TRBJ1-2|TRBV18|.|.
TGTGCCAGCTCACCACCGGGGACACGAGGAGGCTACACCTTC
CASSPPGTRGGYTF
>TRBJ2-1|TRBV5-5|TRBD2|few
TGTGCCAGCAGTAGACCGCCAGGTCCTAGCGGGATGTACAATGAGCAGTTCTTC
CASSRPPGPSGMYNEQFF
>TRBJ1-1|TRBV3-1/TRBV3-2|TRBD1|once
TGTGCCAGCAGCAGGGGGCACACTGAAGCTTTCTTT
CASSRGHTEAFF
>TRBJ1-5|TRBV10-2|.|.
TGCGCCAGCAGCTCCAGGGGTGCTGGGAATCAGCCCCAGCATTTT
CASSSRGAGNQPQHF
>TRBJ2-7|TRBV5-1|TRBD1|many
TGCGCCAGCAGCGTACAGGGGGTTGCCCCCTACGAGCAGTACTTC
CASSVQGVAPYEQYF
>TRBJ1-2|TRBV21-1|.|.
TGTGCCAGCAGCAAAGGGGAACAGGGGAGAGGCTACACCTTC
CASSKGEQGRGYTF
>TRBJ1-1|TRBV5-1|TRBD1|few
TGCGCCAGCAGCCGCCAACCAGGGGGCACTGAAGCTTTCTTT
CASSRQPGGTEAFF
>TRBJ2-7|TRBV10-2|TRBD2|.
TGCGCCAGCAGCTGGACTAGCGGGACCTACGAGCAGTACTTC
CASSWTSGTYEQYF
>TRBJ2-7|TRBV4-2|.|.
TGTGCCAGCAGCCAAGAGCCCGTCGGGATCTCCTACGAGCAGTACTTC
CASSQEPVGISYEQYF
>TRBJ1-5|TRBV6-2/TRBV6-3|TRBD1|.
TGTGCCAGCAGCACAGGGTCGACAGGGCGCCAGCCCCAGCATTTT
CASSTGSTGRQPQHF
>TRBJ1-3|TRBV29-1|.|.
TGCAGCGTGGGAAACAGGGTAGGATACACCATATATTTT
CSVGNRVGYTIYF
>TRBJ2-1|TRBV4-1|TRBD1|.
TGCGCCAGCAGCCAAGACCCGGACAGGGGGCTGGGGTTCTTC
CASSQDPDRGLGFF
>TRBJ2-1|TRBV5-1|.|few
TGCGCCAGCAGCCTTTCTAGCGCGCTATACAATGAGCAGTTCTTC
CASSLSSALYNEQFF
>TRBJ2-5|TRBV2|.|few
TGTGCCAGCAGTTTTTATGAACAGCAAGAGACCCAGTACTTC
CASSFYEQQETQYF
>TRBJ1-6|TRBV9|.|.
TGTGCCAGCAGCGTAGAGAGCCAAAGTAATTCACCCCTCCACTTT
CASSVESQSNSPLHF
>TRBJ2-3|TRBV7-9|TRBD1|.
TGTGCCAGCAGCCCACGAACCGGCTTCAGACAGGGGTCCAAGGATACGCAGTATTTT
CASSPRTGFRQGSKDTQYF
>TRBJ1-2|TRBV3-1/TRBV3-2|.|.
TGTGCCAGCACCCAAGGTACAGGGTCCTATGGCTACACCTTC
CASTQGTGSYGYTF
>TRBJ2-7|TRBV6-5|.|.
TGTGCCAGCAGTTATAACAGGGGGGGGTCCTACGAGCAGTACTTC
CASSYNRGGSYEQYF
>TRBJ2-3|TRBV7-3|.|.
TGTGCCAGCAGCTTAGACGGGGGAAGCACAGATACGCAGTATTTT
CASSLDGGSTDTQYF
>TRBJ2-2|TRBV6-5|TRBD2|.
TGTGCCAGCGGTACCGGGACTAGGAACACCGGGGAGCTGTTTTTT
CASGTGTRNTGELFF
>TRBJ1-3|TRBV10-3|.|.
TGTGCCATCAGTGAGCGGACGGGAGGAAACACCATATATTTT
CAISERTGGNTIYF
>TRBJ1-5|TRBV5-1|.|.
TGCGCCAGCAGCTTGGAGCCGGGAGCGGATCAGCCCCAGCATTTT
CASSLEPGADQPQHF
>TRBJ1-2|TRBV7-6|.|.
TGTGCCAGCAGCTTAGCCCAGGATCCGTCCTATGGCTACACCTTC
CASSLAQDPSYGYTF
>TRBJ1-2|TRBV10-3|.|.
TGTGCCATAAGGCAGGGGATCGGACCCATCTTGGGGGGCTACACCTTC
CAIRQGIGPILGGYTF
>TRBJ2-5|TRBV5-1|.|few
TGCGCCAGCAGCTTGGCCTTTCGGAGCCAAGAGACCCAGTACTTC
CASSLAFRSQETQYF
>TRBJ2-7|TRBV7-6|TRBD1|.
TGTGCCAGCAGCTTATCCCCAGGGGGATCCTACGAGCAGTACTTC
CASSLSPGGSYEQYF
>TRBJ2-2|TRBV21-1|.|.
TGTGCCAGCAGCAAAGTGGGGGCAGGGGGCTCAAAGAGGGAGCTGTTTTTT
CASSKVGAGGSKRELFF
>TRBJ2-4|TRBV28|.|.
TGTGCCAGCAGTTTACCTACAGGGACCAAAAACATTCAGTACTTC
CASSLPTGTKNIQYF
>TRBJ2-7|TRBV5-1|TRBD1|.
TGCGCCAGCAGCGTATCGGGACAGGGTACGGGAGAGCAGTACTTC
CASSVSGQGTGEQYF
>TRBJ1-1|TRBV10-3|TRBD1|.
TGTGCCATCAGCAACAGGGGGCTTGACACTGAAGCTTTCTTT
CAISNRGLDTEAFF
>TRBJ1-1|TRBV19|.|.
TGTGCCAGTAGTACTTACCCTGACAGACTGAACACTGAAGCTTTCTTT
CASSTYPDRLNTEAFF
>TRBJ2-1|TRBV7-8|.|.
TGTGCCAGCAGCCTCCAAAGGCGGGACCCCCCGTCAAATGAGCAGTTCTTC
CASSLQRRDPPSNEQFF
>TRBJ1-5|TRBV7-3|.|.
TGTGCCAGCAGCTTTGAGGGTGGGCAGCCCCAGCATTTT
CASSFEGGQPQHF
>TRBJ1-6|TRBV5-4|TRBD1|once
TGTGCCAGCAGCTTGAGGCAGGGGGCAGGACCCCTCCACTTT
CASSLRQGAGPLHF
>TRBJ1-3|TRBV7-2|.|.
TGTGCCAGCAGCGCGGGGCTTCGAAACACCATATATTTT
CASSAGLRNTIYF
>TRBJ1-3|TRBV7-3|.|.
TGTGCCAGCAGCTTAGGGGGGTCCTCTGGAAACACCATATATTTT
CASSLGGSSGNTIYF